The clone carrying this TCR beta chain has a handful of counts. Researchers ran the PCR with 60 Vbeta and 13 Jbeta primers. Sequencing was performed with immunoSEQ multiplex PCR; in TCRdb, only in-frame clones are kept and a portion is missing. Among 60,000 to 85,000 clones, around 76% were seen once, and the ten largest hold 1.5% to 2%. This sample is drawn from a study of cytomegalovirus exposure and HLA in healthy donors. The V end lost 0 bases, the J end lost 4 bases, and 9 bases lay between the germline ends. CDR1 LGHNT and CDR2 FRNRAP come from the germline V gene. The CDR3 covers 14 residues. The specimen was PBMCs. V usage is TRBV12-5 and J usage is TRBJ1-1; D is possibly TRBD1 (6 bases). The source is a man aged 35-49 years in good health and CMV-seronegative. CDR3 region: CASGLVGGGTEAFF. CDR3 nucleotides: TGTGCTAGTGGTTTGGTAGGGGGGGGCACTGAAGCTTTCTTT.